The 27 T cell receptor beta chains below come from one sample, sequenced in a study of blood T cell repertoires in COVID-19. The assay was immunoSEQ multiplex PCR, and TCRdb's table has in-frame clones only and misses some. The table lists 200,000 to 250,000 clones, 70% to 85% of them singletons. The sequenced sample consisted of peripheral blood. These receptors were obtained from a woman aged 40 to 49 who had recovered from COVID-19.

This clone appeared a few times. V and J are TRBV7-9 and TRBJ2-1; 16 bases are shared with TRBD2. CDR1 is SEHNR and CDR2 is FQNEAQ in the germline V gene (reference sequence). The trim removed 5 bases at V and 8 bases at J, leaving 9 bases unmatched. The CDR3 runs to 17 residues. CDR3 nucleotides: TGTGCCAGCAGCGACGGGACTAGCGGGGGGGCCTTCTATGAGCAGTTCTTC. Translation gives CASSDGTSGGAFYEQFF.

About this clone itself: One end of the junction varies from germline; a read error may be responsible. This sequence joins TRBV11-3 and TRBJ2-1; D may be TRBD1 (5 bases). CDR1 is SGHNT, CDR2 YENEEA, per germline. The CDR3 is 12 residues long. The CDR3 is CASSSDNNEQFF. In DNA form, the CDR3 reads TGTGCCAGCAGCTCGGACAACAACGAGCAGTTCTTC. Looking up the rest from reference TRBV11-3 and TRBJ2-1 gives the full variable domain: EAGVVQSPRYKIIEKKQPVAFWCNPISGHNTLYWYLQNLGQGPELLIRYENEEAVDDSQLPKDRFSAERLKGVDSTLKIQPAELGDSAVYLCASSSDNNEQFFGPGTRLTVL.

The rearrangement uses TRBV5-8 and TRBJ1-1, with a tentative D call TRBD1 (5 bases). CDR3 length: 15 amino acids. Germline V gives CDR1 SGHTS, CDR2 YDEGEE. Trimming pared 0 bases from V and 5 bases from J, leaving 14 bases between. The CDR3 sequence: CASSLGSGGPTEAFF. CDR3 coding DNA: TGTGCCAGCAGCTTGGGATCGGGGGGTCCTACTGAAGCTTTCTTT. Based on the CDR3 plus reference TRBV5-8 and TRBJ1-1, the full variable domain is EAGVTQSPTHLIKTRGQQATLRCSPISGHTSVYWYQQALGLGLQFLLWYDEGEERNRGNFPPRFSGRQFPNYSSELNVNALELEDSALYLCASSLGSGGPTEAFFGQGTRLTVV.

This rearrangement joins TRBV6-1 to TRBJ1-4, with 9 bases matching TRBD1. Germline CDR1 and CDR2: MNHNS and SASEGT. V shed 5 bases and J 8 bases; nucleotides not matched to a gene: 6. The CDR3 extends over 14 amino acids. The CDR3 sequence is CASSSTTGGEKLFF. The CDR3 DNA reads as TGTGCCAGCAGTTCCACGACAGGGGGGGAAAAACTGTTTTTT.

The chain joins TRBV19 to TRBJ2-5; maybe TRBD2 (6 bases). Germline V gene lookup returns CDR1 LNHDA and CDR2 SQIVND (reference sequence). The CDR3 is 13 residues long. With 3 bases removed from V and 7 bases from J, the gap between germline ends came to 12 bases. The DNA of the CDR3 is TGTGCCAGTAGTATCTCCGGGGAGGCGACCCAGTACTTC. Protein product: CASSISGEATQYF.

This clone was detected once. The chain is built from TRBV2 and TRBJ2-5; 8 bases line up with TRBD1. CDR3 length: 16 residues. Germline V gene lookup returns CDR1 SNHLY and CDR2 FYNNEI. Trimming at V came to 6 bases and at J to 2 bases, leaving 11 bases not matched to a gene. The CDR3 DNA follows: TGTGCCAGCAGGCCTTCCGGGACAGGACCTCAAGAGACCCAGTACTTC. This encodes CASRPSGTGPQETQYF.

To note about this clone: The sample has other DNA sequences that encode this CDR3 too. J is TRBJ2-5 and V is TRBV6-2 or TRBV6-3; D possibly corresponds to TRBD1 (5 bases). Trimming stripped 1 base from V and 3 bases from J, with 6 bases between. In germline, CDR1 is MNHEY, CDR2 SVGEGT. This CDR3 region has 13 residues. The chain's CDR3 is CASSYFREETQYF. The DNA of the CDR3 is TGTGCCAGCAGTTACTTCAGGGAAGAGACCCAGTACTTC.

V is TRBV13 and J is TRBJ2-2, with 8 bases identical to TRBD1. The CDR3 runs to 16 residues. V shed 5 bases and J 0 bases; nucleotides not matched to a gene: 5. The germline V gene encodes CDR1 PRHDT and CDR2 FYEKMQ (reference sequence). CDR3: CASSPRQGSNTGELFF. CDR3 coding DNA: TGTGCCAGCAGCCCCCGACAGGGGTCGAACACCGGGGAGCTGTTTTTT.

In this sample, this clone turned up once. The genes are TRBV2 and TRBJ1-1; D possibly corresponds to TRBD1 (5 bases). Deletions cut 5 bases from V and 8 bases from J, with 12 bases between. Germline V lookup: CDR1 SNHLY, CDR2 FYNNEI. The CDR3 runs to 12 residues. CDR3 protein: CASSPQGVEAFF. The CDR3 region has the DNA TGTGCCAGCAGTCCTCAGGGCGTAGAAGCTTTCTTT. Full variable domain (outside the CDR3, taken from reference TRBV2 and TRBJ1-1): EPEVTQTPSHQVTQMGQEVILRCVPISNHLYFYWYRQILGQKVEFLVSFYNNEISEKSEIFDDQFSVERPDGSNFTLKIRSTKLEDSAMYFCASSPQGVEAFFGQGTRLTVV.

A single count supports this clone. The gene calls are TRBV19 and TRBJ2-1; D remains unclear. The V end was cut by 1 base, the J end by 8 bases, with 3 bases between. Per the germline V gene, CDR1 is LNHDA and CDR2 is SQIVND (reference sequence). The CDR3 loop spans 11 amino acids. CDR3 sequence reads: CASSIAYEQFF. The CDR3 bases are TGTGCCAGTAGTATAGCCTATGAGCAGTTCTTC. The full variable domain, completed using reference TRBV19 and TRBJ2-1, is DGGITQSPKYLFRKEGQNVTLSCEQNLNHDAMYWYRQDPGQGLRLIYYSQIVNDFQKGDIAEGYSVSREKKESFPLTVTSAQKNPTAFYLCASSIAYEQFFGPGTRLTVL.

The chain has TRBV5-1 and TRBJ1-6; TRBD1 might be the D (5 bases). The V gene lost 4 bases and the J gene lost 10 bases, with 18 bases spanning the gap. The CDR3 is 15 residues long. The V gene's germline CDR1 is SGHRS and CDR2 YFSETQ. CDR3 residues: CASSRREVRDSPLHF. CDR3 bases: TGCGCCAGCAGCCGACGGGAGGTCAGGGACTCACCCCTCCACTTT.

The CDR3 is CASSRGTGETDTQYF. The CDR3 DNA sequence: TGTGCCAGCAGCCGCGGGACAGGGGAAACAGATACGCAGTATTTT. J is TRBJ2-3 and V is TRBV5-5; 10 nucleotides agree with TRBD1. This CDR3 is 15 amino acids long. V was clipped by 4 bases and J by 3 bases; unmatched bases: 5. Germline lookup yields CDR1 SGHKS and CDR2 YYEKEE (reference sequence).

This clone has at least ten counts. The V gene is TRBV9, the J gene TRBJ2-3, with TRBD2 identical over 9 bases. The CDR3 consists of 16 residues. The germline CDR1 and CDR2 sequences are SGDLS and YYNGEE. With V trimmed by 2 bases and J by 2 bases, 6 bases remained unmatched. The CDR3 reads CASSVGAGGFTDTQYF. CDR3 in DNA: TGTGCCAGCAGCGTGGGAGCGGGGGGATTCACAGATACGCAGTATTTT.

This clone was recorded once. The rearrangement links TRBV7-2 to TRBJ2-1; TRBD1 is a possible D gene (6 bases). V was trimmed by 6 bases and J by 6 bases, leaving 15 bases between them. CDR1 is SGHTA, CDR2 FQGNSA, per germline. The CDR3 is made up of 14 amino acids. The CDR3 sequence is CASRIPGQTNEQFF. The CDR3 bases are TGTGCCAGCAGAATTCCTGGACAGACCAATGAGCAGTTCTTC.

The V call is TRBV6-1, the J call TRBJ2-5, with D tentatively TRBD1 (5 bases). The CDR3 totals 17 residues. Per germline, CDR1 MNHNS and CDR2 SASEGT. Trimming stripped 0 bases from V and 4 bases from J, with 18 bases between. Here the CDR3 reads CASSEAHLLGPRETQYF. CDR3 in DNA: TGTGCCAGCAGTGAAGCGCACCTTTTGGGGCCTAGAGAGACCCAGTACTTC.

The CDR3 protein is CAISESQLRGYTF. The DNA for the CDR3 is TGTGCCATCAGTGAGTCCCAGTTACGCGGCTACACCTTC. The chain uses TRBV10-3 and TRBJ1-2, with no clear D. This CDR3 spans 13 amino acids. V was cut by 0 bases and J by 8 bases, with 10 bases left in between. Looked up from germline, CDR1 is ENHRY and CDR2 is SYGVKD.

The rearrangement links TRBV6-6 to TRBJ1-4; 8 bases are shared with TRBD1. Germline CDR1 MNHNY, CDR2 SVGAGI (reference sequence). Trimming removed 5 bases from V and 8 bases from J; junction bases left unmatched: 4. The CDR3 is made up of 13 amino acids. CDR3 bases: TGTGCCAGCAGTCAGGGGGCGATCGAAAAACTGTTTTTT. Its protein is CASSQGAIEKLFF.

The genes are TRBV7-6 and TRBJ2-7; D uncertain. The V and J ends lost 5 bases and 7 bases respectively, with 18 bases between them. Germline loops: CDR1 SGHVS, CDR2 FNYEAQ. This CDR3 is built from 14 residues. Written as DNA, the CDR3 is TGTGCCAGCAGCCCTTTATCGCGGTTTGGGGAGCAGTACTTC. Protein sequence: CASSPLSRFGEQYF.

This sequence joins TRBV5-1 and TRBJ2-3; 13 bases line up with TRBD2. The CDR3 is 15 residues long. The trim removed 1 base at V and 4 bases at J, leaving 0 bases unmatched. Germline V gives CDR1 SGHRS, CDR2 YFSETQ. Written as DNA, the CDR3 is TGCGCCAGCAGCTTGACTAGCGGGGGGGCAGATACGCAGTATTTT. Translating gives CASSLTSGGADTQYF.

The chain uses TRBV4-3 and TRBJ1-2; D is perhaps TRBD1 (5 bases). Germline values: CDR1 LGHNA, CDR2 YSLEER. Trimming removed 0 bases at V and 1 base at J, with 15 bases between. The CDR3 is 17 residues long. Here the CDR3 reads CASSQDSQQGFNYGYTF. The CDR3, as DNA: TGCGCCAGCAGCCAAGATTCTCAGCAGGGCTTTAACTATGGCTACACCTTC.

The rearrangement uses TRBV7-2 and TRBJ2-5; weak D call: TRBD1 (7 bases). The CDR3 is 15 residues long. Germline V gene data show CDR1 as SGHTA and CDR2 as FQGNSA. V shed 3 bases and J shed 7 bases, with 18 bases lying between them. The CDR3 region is CASSFGLQGGTTQYF. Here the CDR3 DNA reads TGTGCCAGCAGCTTCGGCTTGCAGGGGGGTACGACCCAGTACTTC.

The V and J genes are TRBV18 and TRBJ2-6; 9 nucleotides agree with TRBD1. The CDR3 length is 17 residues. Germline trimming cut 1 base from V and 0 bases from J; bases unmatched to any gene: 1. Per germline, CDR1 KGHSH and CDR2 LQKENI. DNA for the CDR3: TGTGCCAGCTCACCACGGACAGGGGACTCTGGGGCCAACGTCCTGACTTTC. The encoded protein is CASSPRTGDSGANVLTF.

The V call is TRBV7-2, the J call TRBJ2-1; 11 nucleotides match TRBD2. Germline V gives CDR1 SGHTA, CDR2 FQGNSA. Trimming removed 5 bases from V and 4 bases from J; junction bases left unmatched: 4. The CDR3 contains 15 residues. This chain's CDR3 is CASSVLAGGYNEQFF. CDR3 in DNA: TGTGCCAGCAGCGTCCTAGCGGGGGGATACAATGAGCAGTTCTTC.

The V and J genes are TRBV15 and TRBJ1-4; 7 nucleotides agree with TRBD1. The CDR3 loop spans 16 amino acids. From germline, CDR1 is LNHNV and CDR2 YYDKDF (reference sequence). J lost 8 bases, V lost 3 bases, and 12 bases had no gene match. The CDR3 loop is CATSSARDRWGEKLFF. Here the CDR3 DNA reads TGTGCCACCAGCAGCGCCCGGGACAGATGGGGGGAAAAACTGTTTTTT.

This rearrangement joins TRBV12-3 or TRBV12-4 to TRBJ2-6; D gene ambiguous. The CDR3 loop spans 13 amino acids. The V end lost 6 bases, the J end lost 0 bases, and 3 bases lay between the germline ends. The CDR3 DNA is TGTGCCAGCAGCTCCTCTGGGGCCAACGTCCTGACTTTC. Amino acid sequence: CASSSSGANVLTF.

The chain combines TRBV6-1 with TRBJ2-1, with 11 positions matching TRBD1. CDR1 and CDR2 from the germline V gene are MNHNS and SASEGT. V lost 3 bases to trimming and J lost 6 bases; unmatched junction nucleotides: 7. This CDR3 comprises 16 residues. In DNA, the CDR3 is TGTGCCAGCAGTGACCGGGGACAGGGGGAAGGCAATGAGCAGTTCTTC. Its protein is CASSDRGQGEGNEQFF.

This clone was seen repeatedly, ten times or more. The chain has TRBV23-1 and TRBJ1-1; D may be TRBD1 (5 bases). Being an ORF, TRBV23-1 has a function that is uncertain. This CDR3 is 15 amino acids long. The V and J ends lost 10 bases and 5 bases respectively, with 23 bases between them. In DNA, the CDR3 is TGCGCCACCTCAATGAGGAACAGGAGGGGTACTGAAGCTTTCTTT. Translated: CATSMRNRRGTEAFF.